The rows below give T cell receptor beta chains drawn from one sample of a study of T cell repertoires in cytomegalovirus infection. TCRdb called the reads again in MiXCR, with one record for every CDR3 protein. The sample lists approximately 500,000 distinct CDR3 sequences, about 11% occurring once. The sample taken for sequencing was PBMCs. Every receptor here comes from a human donor in good health (CMV status not recorded). Some clones in this sample may be carry-over from other donors' samples. CDR3s include the opening cysteine and the closing phenylalanine or tryptophan. The order of the fields is J gene, clone size, D gene, V gene, CDR3 DNA, CDR3 protein. A D gene is named only where the DNA matches it firmly. The size field is filled for only some rows; it gives once, few, many or a size class.

j_call: TRBJ1-5; clone_size: many; d_call: TRBD1; v_call: TRBV12-5; cdr3_nt: TGTGCTAGTGGTTTAGTCCCCGGGACAGGGCGGTATAGCAATCAGCCCCAGCATTTT; cdr3_aa: CASGLVPGTGRYSNQPQHF
j_call: TRBJ1-2; clone_size: -; d_call: -; v_call: TRBV27; cdr3_nt: TGTGCCAGCAGTCTAATAGGGGACGCGTACTCATATGGCTACACCTTC; cdr3_aa: CASSLIGDAYSYGYTF
j_call: TRBJ2-1; clone_size: -; d_call: -; v_call: TRBV9; cdr3_nt: TGTGCCAGCAGCGTAGTGGGCGGGATCTCCTACAATGAGCAGTTCTTC; cdr3_aa: CASSVVGGISYNEQFF
j_call: TRBJ2-1; clone_size: -; d_call: -; v_call: TRBV20-1; cdr3_nt: TGCAGTGCTAGCTCTTTTGGCTATTCCTACAATGAGCAGTTCTTC; cdr3_aa: CSASSFGYSYNEQFF
j_call: TRBJ2-5; clone_size: few; d_call: TRBD2; v_call: TRBV10-3; cdr3_nt: TGTGCCATCAGTGATGCGCGGGGGGCAGAGACCCAGTACTTC; cdr3_aa: CAISDARGAETQYF
j_call: TRBJ1-3; clone_size: many; d_call: -; v_call: TRBV20-1; cdr3_nt: TGCAGTGCTAGTCCCCAGAGAAGAAACACCATATATTTT; cdr3_aa: CSASPQRRNTIYF
j_call: TRBJ2-7; clone_size: many; d_call: -; v_call: TRBV19; cdr3_nt: TGTGCCAGTACCCAAACAGGCTCCTACGAGCAGTACTTC; cdr3_aa: CASTQTGSYEQYF
j_call: TRBJ1-2; clone_size: many; d_call: -; v_call: TRBV15; cdr3_nt: TGTGCCACCAGCAGAGATCGGGGTGGCAGGGTGCACTACACCTTC; cdr3_aa: CATSRDRGGRVHYTF
j_call: TRBJ1-2; clone_size: -; d_call: -; v_call: TRBV2; cdr3_nt: TGTGCCAGCCCGAAAGTGAGAAACTATGGCTACACCTTC; cdr3_aa: CASPKVRNYGYTF
j_call: TRBJ1-5; clone_size: -; d_call: -; v_call: TRBV19; cdr3_nt: TGTGCCAGTAGTATAAATGCGGGGGTGAATCAGCCCCAGCATTTT; cdr3_aa: CASSINAGVNQPQHF
j_call: TRBJ2-1; clone_size: many; d_call: TRBD2; v_call: TRBV6-6; cdr3_nt: TGTGCCAGCTCTAGGACTAGCGGGAGGGGCTCCTACAATGAGCAGTTCTTC; cdr3_aa: CASSRTSGRGSYNEQFF
j_call: TRBJ2-7; clone_size: many; d_call: TRBD1; v_call: TRBV5-4; cdr3_nt: TGTGCCAGCAGCATCGACAGGGATCGTCACGAGCAGTACTTC; cdr3_aa: CASSIDRDRHEQYF
j_call: TRBJ2-1; clone_size: many; d_call: -; v_call: TRBV5-1; cdr3_nt: TGCGCCAGCAGCTCGGATGGGGTAGCGGACAATGAGCAGTTCTTC; cdr3_aa: CASSSDGVADNEQFF
j_call: TRBJ1-3; clone_size: -; d_call: -; v_call: TRBV20-1; cdr3_nt: TGCAGTGCTAGAGATATGATTGGGAGGGGAAACACCATATATTTT; cdr3_aa: CSARDMIGRGNTIYF
j_call: TRBJ1-1; clone_size: many; d_call: -; v_call: TRBV7-9; cdr3_nt: TGTGCCAGCAGCCTCTTCATCGATCCGAGACAGGTCATGAACACTGAAGCTTTCTTT; cdr3_aa: CASSLFIDPRQVMNTEAFF
j_call: TRBJ1-1; clone_size: -; d_call: -; v_call: TRBV6-6; cdr3_nt: TGTGCCAGCAGTGTCAGACAGGCGAACACTGAAGCTTTCTTT; cdr3_aa: CASSVRQANTEAFF
j_call: TRBJ2-2; clone_size: few; d_call: TRBD2; v_call: TRBV20-1; cdr3_nt: TGCAGTGCTCGCAGTGGACTAGCGGGGGGGCGGGGCACCGGGGAGCTGTTTTTT; cdr3_aa: CSARSGLAGGRGTGELFF
j_call: TRBJ2-2; clone_size: -; d_call: -; v_call: TRBV24-1; cdr3_nt: TGTGCCATAGGGGGAGGTATGAACACCGGGGAGCTGTTTTTT; cdr3_aa: CAIGGGMNTGELFF
j_call: TRBJ1-5; clone_size: -; d_call: TRBD1; v_call: TRBV20-1; cdr3_nt: TGCAGTGCTAGAGCAGGGACAGCTGCTCAGCCCCAGCATTTT; cdr3_aa: CSARAGTAAQPQHF
j_call: TRBJ2-7; clone_size: many; d_call: TRBD1; v_call: TRBV7-8; cdr3_nt: TGTGCCAGCAGCTTACAGACAGGGGACGAATACGAGCAGTACTTC; cdr3_aa: CASSLQTGDEYEQYF
j_call: TRBJ2-1; clone_size: few; d_call: -; v_call: TRBV7-9; cdr3_nt: TGTGCCAGCAGCATCGGCCGGCTAGAGGAGCAGTTCTTC; cdr3_aa: CASSIGRLEEQFF
j_call: TRBJ2-2; clone_size: many; d_call: -; v_call: TRBV4-2; cdr3_nt: TGTGCCAGCAGCCGGGGGAGAGAATTCCCCGGGGAGCTGTTTTTT; cdr3_aa: CASSRGREFPGELFF
j_call: TRBJ2-5; clone_size: many; d_call: -; v_call: TRBV11-3; cdr3_nt: TGTGCCAGCAGCCCCGGGGTGCGAGAAGAGACCCAGTACTTC; cdr3_aa: CASSPGVREETQYF
j_call: TRBJ2-2; clone_size: many; d_call: -; v_call: TRBV19; cdr3_nt: TGTGCCGGTGTCAGGGCCGGGGAGCTGTTTTTT; cdr3_aa: CAGVRAGELFF
j_call: TRBJ2-3; clone_size: many; d_call: TRBD2; v_call: TRBV7-6; cdr3_nt: TGTGCCAGCAGCTTAGCGACTAGCGGGGGGGGGCAGTATTTT; cdr3_aa: CASSLATSGGGQYF
j_call: TRBJ1-5; clone_size: few; d_call: -; v_call: TRBV7-9; cdr3_nt: TGTGCCAGCAGCTCCTCGAGGCAGCGGGGAATTGGTGACAATCAGCCCCAGCATTTT; cdr3_aa: CASSSSRQRGIGDNQPQHF
j_call: TRBJ2-7; clone_size: many; d_call: -; v_call: TRBV7-6; cdr3_nt: TGTGCCAGCATGAATAGCCCCAGGGAGCAGTACTTC; cdr3_aa: CASMNSPREQYF
j_call: TRBJ2-3; clone_size: many; d_call: -; v_call: TRBV10-2; cdr3_nt: TGCGCCGCAAGGGGTAGCGGATCGTCAGATACGCAGTATTTT; cdr3_aa: CAARGSGSSDTQYF
j_call: TRBJ1-2; clone_size: many; d_call: -; v_call: TRBV6-5; cdr3_nt: TGTGCCAGCGAAGCCCAGGGAGAAGGCTATGGCTACACCTTC; cdr3_aa: CASEAQGEGYGYTF
j_call: TRBJ2-2; clone_size: -; d_call: -; v_call: TRBV12-5; cdr3_nt: TGTGCTAGTGGTTTGGTACTCGGGAGAACCGGGGAGCTGTTTTTT; cdr3_aa: CASGLVLGRTGELFF
j_call: TRBJ1-1; clone_size: many; d_call: TRBD1; v_call: TRBV19; cdr3_nt: TGTGCCAGTACCTACGGGGGACAGCCCTTGAACACTGAAGCTTTCTTT; cdr3_aa: CASTYGGQPLNTEAFF
j_call: TRBJ1-1; clone_size: -; d_call: TRBD1; v_call: TRBV18; cdr3_nt: TGTGCCAGCTCACCCGGGACAGGGTTCACGGGTGAAGCTTTCTTT; cdr3_aa: CASSPGTGFTGEAFF
j_call: TRBJ2-7; clone_size: many; d_call: -; v_call: TRBV11-2; cdr3_nt: TGTGCCAGCAGCCTAGAAATGGGTAACTACGAGCAGTACTTC; cdr3_aa: CASSLEMGNYEQYF
j_call: TRBJ1-5; clone_size: many; d_call: -; v_call: TRBV20-1; cdr3_nt: TGCAGTGCTAGAGTTACTGGGAATCAGCCCCAGCATTTT; cdr3_aa: CSARVTGNQPQHF
j_call: TRBJ1-5; clone_size: many; d_call: -; v_call: TRBV7-8; cdr3_nt: TGTGCCAGCAGCCCCGGGGCCGGGAATCAGCCCCAGCATTTT; cdr3_aa: CASSPGAGNQPQHF
j_call: TRBJ2-3; clone_size: -; d_call: TRBD1; v_call: TRBV18; cdr3_nt: TGTGCCAGCTCACCACGACAGGGAAGCACAGATATGCAGTATTTT; cdr3_aa: CASSPRQGSTDMQYF
j_call: TRBJ1-1; clone_size: many; d_call: -; v_call: TRBV29-1; cdr3_nt: TGCAGCGTACGACCGCAGAACACTGAAGCTTTCTTT; cdr3_aa: CSVRPQNTEAFF
j_call: TRBJ1-1; clone_size: -; d_call: -; v_call: TRBV25-1; cdr3_nt: TGTGCCAGCGGTGATATGGGGCTTAACACTGAAGCTTTCTTT; cdr3_aa: CASGDMGLNTEAFF
j_call: TRBJ2-3; clone_size: -; d_call: -; v_call: TRBV2; cdr3_nt: TGTGCCAGCAGTCCGACAGTCACAGATACGCAGTATTTT; cdr3_aa: CASSPTVTDTQYF
j_call: TRBJ2-4; clone_size: -; d_call: -; v_call: TRBV2; cdr3_nt: TGTGCCAGCAGTGAGGATCGGGGAAACATTCAGTACTTC; cdr3_aa: CASSEDRGNIQYF
j_call: TRBJ1-1; clone_size: many; d_call: -; v_call: TRBV7-2; cdr3_nt: TGTGCCAGCAGCTTCCTTGGGGTGAGCACTGAAGCTTTCTTT; cdr3_aa: CASSFLGVSTEAFF
j_call: TRBJ2-1; clone_size: -; d_call: -; v_call: TRBV5-5; cdr3_nt: TGTGCCAGCAGCTTGGGGGACGACAGCTCCTACAATGAGCAGTTCTTC; cdr3_aa: CASSLGDDSSYNEQFF
j_call: TRBJ1-1; clone_size: many; d_call: TRBD1; v_call: TRBV5-1; cdr3_nt: TGCGCCAGCAGCTTTGACAGGGGGATCACTGAAGCTTTCTTT; cdr3_aa: CASSFDRGITEAFF
j_call: TRBJ2-1; clone_size: many; d_call: TRBD1; v_call: TRBV12-3/TRBV12-4; cdr3_nt: TGTGCCAGCAGTCACAGACAGGGGTCCGAGAATGAGCAGTTCTTC; cdr3_aa: CASSHRQGSENEQFF
j_call: TRBJ2-7; clone_size: few; d_call: -; v_call: TRBV9; cdr3_nt: TGTGCCAGCAGCGTAGGGCAGGGTCTCTCCTACGAGCAGTACTTC; cdr3_aa: CASSVGQGLSYEQYF
j_call: TRBJ1-2; clone_size: -; d_call: -; v_call: TRBV6-1; cdr3_nt: TGTGCCAGCAGTGGCGGGTCAAACTATGGCTACACCTTC; cdr3_aa: CASSGGSNYGYTF
j_call: TRBJ1-3; clone_size: -; d_call: -; v_call: TRBV15; cdr3_nt: TGTGCCACCAGCACTATCCTTGGAAACACCATATATTTT; cdr3_aa: CATSTILGNTIYF